The sequence of this T cell receptor (beta chain) was determined in a study of beta chain features in type 1 diabetes. Study observations and caveats: Among all four CD4+ subsets, Type 1 diabetes patients had TCRB CDR3s that were moderately but significantly shorter.

Central memory, naive, regulatory and stem cell-like memory CD4+ cells were sorted by CD45RO/CCR7/CD25/CD127/CD95/CD27. Each sorted fraction was over 95% pure. Expressed TCRB transcripts got sequenced, as all isolated RNA was reverse transcribed. Naive, central memory and regulatory T cell samples came to a mean of approximately 3.57 million reads. Produced via immunoSEQ multiplex PCR; TCRdb's table is partial and in-frame only. Among under 150,000 clones, approximately 15% were seen once, and the ten largest hold roughly 2.5%. Germline loops: CDR1 SGHVS, CDR2 FQNEAQ. With 1 base removed from V and 9 bases from J, the gap between germline ends came to 13 bases. The CDR3 is 14 amino acids. Concerning this clone: What it recognizes is unknown.

This chain links TRBV7-8 with TRBJ2-1; D is perhaps TRBD2 (6 bases). The source is a man aged 18 to 30 with type 1 diabetes. The sample consisted of central memory CD4+ T cells from blood. In DNA, the CDR3 is TGTGCCAGCAGCTTAGAGAGACTAGAGGTTGAGCAGTTCTTC. Amino acids: CASSLERLEVEQFF.